This TCR beta chain was profiled in a study of CD8 T cells in ankylosing spondylitis. Study conclusions and caveats: Typical of ankylosing spondylitis blood, it appeared, was a TCR beta motif of 7 or 8 highly homologous variants.

This clonotype was seen repeatedly, ten times or more. Its antigen is not identified. TCRdb recomputed calls from the 5' RACE reads with MiXCR, one row per CDR3 protein. Of some 200,000 distinct CDR3 sequences listed, roughly 6.6% are singletons. The V gene lost 1 base and the J gene lost 8 bases, with 11 bases spanning the gap. In germline, CDR1 is MGHDK, CDR2 SYGVNS. The CDR3 is 13 residues long. This TCR was recovered from a male donor with ankylosing spondylitis. The chain recombines TRBV25-1 with TRBJ1-2; no firm D call. What was sequenced was blood, either unsorted or a sorted T cell fraction (not recorded which). The CDR3 nucleotides read TGTGCCAGCAGTGAATCAAGGGAGGAGGGCTACACCTTC. Its protein product is CASSESREEGYTF.